This T cell receptor (beta chain) was sequenced in a study of blood T cell repertoires in COVID-19. Study background: Acute and convalescent COVID-19 samples came from the United States, Italy and Spain. The analysed material was cDNA or gDNA that came from T cells, B-cell-depleted T cells, or PBMCs.

The CDR3 sequence is 16 residues long. J was trimmed by 2 bases and V by 3 bases; bases with no gene match: 7. Germline CDR1 is GTSNPN and CDR2 is SVGIG (reference sequence). In the original workflow: Amplifying reference gene primers gave estimates of nucleated cell counts. Measured with immunoSEQ multiplex PCR; TCRdb has only the in-frame clones, and not every one. The DNA gave D and trimming, while V, J and clone size come from that table. The sample carries under 75,000 clones, more than 60% recorded once. The specimen was peripheral blood. The V gene is TRBV30, the J gene TRBJ2-3; 11 nucleotides align to TRBD2. The receptor's source is a man aged 55 to 70 with acute or convalescent COVID-19. DNA for the CDR3: TGTGCCTGGAGGGGGACTAGCGGACCACACACAGATACGCAGTATTTT. As protein: CAWRGTSGPHTDTQYF.